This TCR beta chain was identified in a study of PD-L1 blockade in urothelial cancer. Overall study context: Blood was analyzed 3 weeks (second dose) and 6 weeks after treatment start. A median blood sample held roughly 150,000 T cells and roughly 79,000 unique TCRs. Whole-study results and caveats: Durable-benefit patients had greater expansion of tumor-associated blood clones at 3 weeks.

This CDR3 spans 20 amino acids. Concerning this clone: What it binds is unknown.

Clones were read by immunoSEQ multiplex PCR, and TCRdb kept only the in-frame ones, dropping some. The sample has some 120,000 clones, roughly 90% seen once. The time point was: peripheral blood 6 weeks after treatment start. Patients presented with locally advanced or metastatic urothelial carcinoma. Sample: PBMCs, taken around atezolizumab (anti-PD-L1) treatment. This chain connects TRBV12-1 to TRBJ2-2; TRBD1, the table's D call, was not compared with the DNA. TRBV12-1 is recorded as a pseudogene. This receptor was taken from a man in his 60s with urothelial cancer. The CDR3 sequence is CASSSSTHGTGGQDTGELFF. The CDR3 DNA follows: TGTGCCAGCAGCTCCTCCACCCATGGGACAGGGGGGCAGGACACCGGGGAGCTGTTTTTT.